A single sample gave rise to the 17 T cell receptor beta chains below, sequenced in a study of beta chain features in type 1 diabetes. Sequencing targeted expressed TCRB transcripts, as all isolated RNA had been reverse transcribed. Generated by immunoSEQ multiplex PCR, the TCRdb table keeps only in-frame clones and is missing some. There are about 230,000 clones in the sample; 9% to 10% occur only once, and about 0.037% lies in the top ten. The specimen was naive CD4+ T cells from blood. Receptors originate from a woman aged 18 to 35 in good health.

V usage is TRBV7-9 and J usage is TRBJ1-2; D possibly corresponds to TRBD1 (5 bases). The CDR3 is 14 amino acids. Germline CDR1 and CDR2: SEHNR and FQNEAQ (reference sequence). Trimming removed 1 base from V and 7 bases from J, with 13 bases in between. CDR3 coding DNA: TGTGCCAGCAGCTTAGGACGGGACTCTCCTGGCTACACCTTC. Residues: CASSLGRDSPGYTF.

The gene calls are TRBV5-6 and TRBJ2-6; 9 bases fit TRBD2. Germline-derived CDR1 and CDR2 are SGHDT and YYEEEE. This CDR3 region has 17 residues. Unmatched junction bases numbered 2, after V lost 1 base and J lost 0 bases. The CDR3 bases are TGTGCCAGCAGCTTGACTAGCGGGCCCTCTGGGGCCAACGTCCTGACTTTC. It codes for CASSLTSGPSGANVLTF.

The J gene is TRBJ1-1, the V gene TRBV30; TRBD1 matches 11 bases. The V gene's germline CDR1 is GTSNPN and CDR2 SVGIG (reference sequence). V lost 6 bases, J lost 4 bases, and 7 bases stayed unmatched. The CDR3 has 14 amino acids. The CDR3 region is CACPVGTGGTEAFF. The CDR3 DNA sequence: TGTGCCTGCCCCGTGGGGACAGGGGGCACTGAAGCTTTCTTT.

This CDR3 reads CASSIISRGTEAFF. CDR3 DNA: TGTGCCAGTAGTATAATCTCCCGAGGAACTGAAGCTTTCTTT. The V gene is TRBV19, the J gene TRBJ1-1; D unclear. The V end lost 2 bases, the J end lost 5 bases, and 12 bases lay between the germline ends. Germline V gene data show CDR1 as LNHDA and CDR2 as SQIVND (reference sequence). The length of the CDR3 is 14 residues.

This clone occurred a few times. The gene calls are TRBV6-1 and TRBJ1-5; the D gene is possibly TRBD1 (5 bases). V lost 0 bases, J lost 3 bases, and 9 bases lay in between. Per the germline V gene, CDR1 is MNHNS and CDR2 is SASEGT. The CDR3 is made up of 15 amino acids. CDR3 bases: TGTGCCAGCAGTGAAGCGCAGGGAAACAATCAGCCCCAGCATTTT. It is translated as CASSEAQGNNQPQHF.

The rearrangement links TRBV5-6 to TRBJ2-7; 12 nucleotides align to TRBD2. Germline CDR1 SGHDT, CDR2 YYEEEE. CDR3 length: 15 amino acids. V trimming: 0 bases; J trimming: 5 bases; junction bases outside the gene matches: 3. The CDR3: CASSLGLAGVHEQYF. CDR3 nucleotides: TGTGCCAGCAGCTTGGGACTAGCGGGGGTACACGAGCAGTACTTC.

The table lists this clone with a few counts. The rearrangement links TRBV7-9 to TRBJ1-5; D remains unclear. This CDR3 is 12 amino acids long. Per germline, CDR1 SEHNR and CDR2 FQNEAQ (reference sequence). Trimming removed 3 bases at V and 10 bases at J, with 10 bases between. The CDR3 loop is CASSLGTQPQHF. For the CDR3, the DNA is TGTGCCAGCAGCTTGGGCACACAACCCCAGCATTTT.

The sample holds a few counts of this clone. The chain has TRBV6-5 and TRBJ1-2, with D possibly being TRBD1 (5 bases). V was cut by 7 bases and J by 7 bases, with 16 bases left in between. CDR3 length: 13 amino acids. Germline loops: CDR1 MNHEY, CDR2 SVGAGI. CDR3 loop: CASNRVKGSGYTF. CDR3 DNA: TGTGCCAGCAATAGGGTCAAGGGGTCTGGCTACACCTTC.

This chain uses TRBV7-2 with TRBJ1-2; D is perhaps TRBD1 (5 bases). The CDR3 is made up of 14 amino acids. Trimming cost V 1 base and J 2 bases, with 8 bases left between them. Germline V gene sequence: CDR1 SGHTA, CDR2 FQGNSA. CDR3 DNA: TGTGCCAGCAGCTTAGAGGCAGGGAACTATGGCTACACCTTC. This codes for CASSLEAGNYGYTF.

This clone was detected only a few times. The V gene is TRBV4-2, the J gene TRBJ2-2, with D tentatively TRBD1 (5 bases). The CDR3 has 14 amino acids. The V and J ends lost 4 bases and 3 bases respectively, with 9 bases between them. The germline CDR1 and CDR2 sequences are LGHNA and YNFKEQ. The CDR3 DNA reads TGTGCCAGCAGCCGACAAGGGGACACCGGGGAGCTGTTTTTT. It codes for CASSRQGDTGELFF.

The gene calls are TRBV10-3 and TRBJ2-1; the D gene is possibly TRBD2 (6 bases). The CDR3 spans 14 residues. Trimming stripped 5 bases from V and 6 bases from J, with 14 bases between. Germline CDR1 and CDR2: ENHRY and SYGVKD. CDR3 amino acids: CAISRDAEGNEQFF. The CDR3 region has the DNA TGTGCCATCAGTCGGGACGCGGAGGGCAATGAGCAGTTCTTC.

The chain has TRBV7-6 and TRBJ1-1, with TRBD1 identical over 8 bases. Per germline, CDR1 SGHVS and CDR2 FNYEAQ. V lost 5 bases to trimming and J lost 4 bases; unmatched junction nucleotides: 3. The CDR3 runs to 13 residues. The CDR3 sequence is CASSRDRFTEAFF. The CDR3, as DNA: TGTGCCAGCAGCCGGGACAGGTTCACTGAAGCTTTCTTT.

The gene calls are TRBV7-6 and TRBJ2-7, with 9 bases identical to TRBD2. CDR1 SGHVS and CDR2 FNYEAQ come from the germline V gene. CDR3 length: 16 residues. The ends lost 2 bases at V and 0 bases at J; junction bases unmatched: 5. This chain's CDR3 is CASSLKAGGTSYEQYF. The CDR3 region has the DNA TGTGCCAGCAGCTTAAAAGCGGGAGGCACCTCCTACGAGCAGTACTTC.

This sequence joins TRBV27 and TRBJ1-1, with a possible D match to TRBD1 (5 bases). The ends were cut back, 4 bases at V and 1 base at J, with 13 bases in the middle. The CDR3 extends over 15 amino acids. The germline V gene encodes CDR1 MNHEY and CDR2 SMNVEV (reference sequence). Here the CDR3 DNA reads TGTGCCAGCAGTTCCCCCCGGGGGGGGAACACTGAAGCTTTCTTT. Translation: CASSSPRGGNTEAFF.

In its sample, this clone was seen a few times. The chain couples TRBV19 to TRBJ1-4; tentatively, D is TRBD1 (5 bases). CDR1 is LNHDA, CDR2 SQIVND, per germline (reference sequence). This CDR3 is built from 15 residues. Trimming removed 3 bases from V and 5 bases from J, with 13 bases in between. The CDR3 DNA sequence: TGTGCCAGTAGTATGTTAGCAGGGAGGAATGAAAAACTGTTTTTT. Protein: CASSMLAGRNEKLFF.

In this sample, this clone turned up a few times. The chain combines TRBV7-2 with TRBJ1-1, with a possible D match to TRBD1 (5 bases). V was clipped by 4 bases and J by 10 bases, with 25 bases between them. The CDR3 is 16 amino acids. Germline CDR1 reads SGHTA; CDR2 reads FQGNSA. CDR3 sequence reads: CASSYDPLLAQGGAFF. The CDR3 region has the DNA TGTGCCAGCAGCTACGACCCCCTCCTAGCTCAGGGAGGAGCTTTCTTT.

This clone came up a few times. The chain links TRBV5-1 to TRBJ1-5; 7 bases align to TRBD1. Germline V gene data show CDR1 as SGHRS and CDR2 as YFSETQ. The CDR3 spans 13 residues. V dropped 3 bases and J dropped 6; count of bases not matched to a gene: 3. The CDR3 coding sequence is TGCGCCAGCAGCTGGGCAGGGGGTCAGCCCCAGCATTTT. Translation: CASSWAGGQPQHF.